This T cell receptor (beta chain) was recorded in a study of Graves' ophthalmopathy and Graves' hyperthyroidism. On this clonotype itself: Its antigen is currently unknown.

The diagnosis was founded upon clinical symptoms, serum thyroxine, TRAb, thyroid ultrasound and orbital computed tomography. Findings and limits, study-wide: The majority of expanded thyroid clonotypes above 0.001 frequency also occurred in blood.

Amplification of the TCR beta CDR3 regions used RNA transcripts (as template). Amplification began with first-round RT-PCR using HTBI primers, then second-round multiplex PCR was performed. TCRdb re-called the multiplex PCR reads with MiXCR, one entry per CDR3 protein. The data show about 550,000 distinct CDR3 sequences, roughly 39% seen once. The germline gives CDR1 DFQATT, CDR2 SNEGSKA (reference sequence). CDR3 length equals 14 residues. Trimming removed 3 bases from V and 0 bases from J, with 11 bases in between. Sequenced input: peripheral blood or thyroid tissue (not recorded which). J is TRBJ1-1 and V is TRBV20-1; tentatively, D is TRBD1 (6 bases). The sequence derives from an adult man with Graves' hyperthyroidism. This CDR3 is CSASSTGMNTEAFF. CDR3 nucleotide sequence: TGCAGTGCTAGCTCGACAGGCATGAACACTGAAGCTTTCTTT.